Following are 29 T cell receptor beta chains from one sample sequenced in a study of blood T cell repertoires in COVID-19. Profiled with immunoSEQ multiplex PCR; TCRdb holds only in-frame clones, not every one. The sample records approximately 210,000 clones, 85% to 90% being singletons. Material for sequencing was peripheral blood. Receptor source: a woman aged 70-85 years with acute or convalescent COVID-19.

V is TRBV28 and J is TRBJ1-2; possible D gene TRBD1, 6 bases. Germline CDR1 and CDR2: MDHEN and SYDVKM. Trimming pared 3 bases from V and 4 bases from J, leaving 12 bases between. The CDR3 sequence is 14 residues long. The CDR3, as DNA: TGTGCCAGCAGTTTTAAGACAGGAGGCTATGGCTACACCTTC. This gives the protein CASSFKTGGYGYTF.

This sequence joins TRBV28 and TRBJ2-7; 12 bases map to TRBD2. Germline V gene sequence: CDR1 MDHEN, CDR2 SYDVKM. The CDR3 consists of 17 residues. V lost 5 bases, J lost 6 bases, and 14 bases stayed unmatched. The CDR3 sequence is CASSALGLAGGTREQYF. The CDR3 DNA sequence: TGTGCCAGCAGTGCCCTGGGGCTAGCGGGAGGGACTCGCGAGCAGTACTTC.

CDR3 DNA sequence: TGTGCCACCAGCAGATCCCCCTTACGGGAGCAGTTCTTC. It translates to CATSRSPLREQFF. The J gene is TRBJ2-1, the V gene TRBV15, with D hard to call. The CDR3 contains 13 residues. V shed 2 bases and J shed 10 bases, with 12 bases lying between them. The germline gives CDR1 LNHNV, CDR2 YYDKDF (reference sequence).

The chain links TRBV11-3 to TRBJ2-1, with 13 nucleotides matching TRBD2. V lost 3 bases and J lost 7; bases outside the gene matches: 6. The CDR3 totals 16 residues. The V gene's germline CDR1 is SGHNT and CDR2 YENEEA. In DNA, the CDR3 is TGTGCCAGCAGCTTCGCCGGACTAGCGGGAGAAAATGAGCAGTTCTTC. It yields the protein CASSFAGLAGENEQFF.

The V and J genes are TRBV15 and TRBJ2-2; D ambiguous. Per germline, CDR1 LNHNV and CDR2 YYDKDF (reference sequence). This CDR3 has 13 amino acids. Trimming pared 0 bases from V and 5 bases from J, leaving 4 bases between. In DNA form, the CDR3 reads TGTGCCACCAGCAGAGATCGGACCGGGGAGCTGTTTTTT. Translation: CATSRDRTGELFF.

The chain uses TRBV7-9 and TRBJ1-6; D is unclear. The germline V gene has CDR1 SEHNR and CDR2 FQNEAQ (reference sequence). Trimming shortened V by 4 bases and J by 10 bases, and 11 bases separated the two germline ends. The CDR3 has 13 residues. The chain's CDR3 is CASSSSERSPLHF. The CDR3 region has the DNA TGTGCCAGCAGCTCCTCCGAGAGGTCACCCCTCCACTTT.

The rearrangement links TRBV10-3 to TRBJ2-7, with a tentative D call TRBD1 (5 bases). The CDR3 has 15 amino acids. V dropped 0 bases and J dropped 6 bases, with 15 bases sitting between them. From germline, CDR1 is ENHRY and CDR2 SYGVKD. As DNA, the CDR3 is TGTGCCATCAGTGAGTCGGGGCGGATCTCGGGCGAGCAGTACTTC. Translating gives CAISESGRISGEQYF.

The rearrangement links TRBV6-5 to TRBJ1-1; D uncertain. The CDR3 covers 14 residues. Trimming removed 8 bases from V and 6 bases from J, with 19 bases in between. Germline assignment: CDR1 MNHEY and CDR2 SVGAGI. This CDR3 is CASSFRRGVSEAFF. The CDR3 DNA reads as TGTGCCAGCTCTTTTCGGCGCGGAGTCTCTGAAGCTTTCTTT.

CDR3 in amino acids: CSAAGGGEQYF. As DNA, the CDR3 is TGCAGTGCTGCGGGAGGGGGCGAGCAGTACTTC. The gene calls are TRBV20-1 and TRBJ2-7, with TRBD2 matching over 9 bases. The CDR3 loop spans 11 amino acids. The germline V gene encodes CDR1 DFQATT and CDR2 SNEGSKA (reference sequence). V was clipped by 5 bases and J by 6 bases; unmatched bases: 2.

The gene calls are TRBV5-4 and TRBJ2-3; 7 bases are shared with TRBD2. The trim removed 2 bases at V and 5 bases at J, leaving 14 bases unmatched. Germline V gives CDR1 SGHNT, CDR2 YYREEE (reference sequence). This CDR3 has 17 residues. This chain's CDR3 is CASSLPGGMKGRDTQYF. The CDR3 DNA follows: TGTGCCAGCAGCTTACCGGGGGGAATGAAAGGGAGAGATACGCAGTATTTT. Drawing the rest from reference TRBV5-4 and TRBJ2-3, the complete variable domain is ETGVTQSPTHLIKTRGQQVTLRCSSQSGHNTVSWYQQALGQGPQFIFQYYREEENGRGNFPPRFSGLQFPNYSSELNVNALELDDSALYLCASSLPGGMKGRDTQYFGPGTRLTVL.

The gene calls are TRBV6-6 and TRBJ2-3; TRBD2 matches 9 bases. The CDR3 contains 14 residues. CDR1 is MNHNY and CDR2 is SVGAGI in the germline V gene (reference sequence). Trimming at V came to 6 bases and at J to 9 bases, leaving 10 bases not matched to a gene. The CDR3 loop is CASSNSGSGGTQYF. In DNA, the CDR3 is TGTGCCAGCAGCAATAGCGGGAGTGGGGGGACGCAGTATTTT.

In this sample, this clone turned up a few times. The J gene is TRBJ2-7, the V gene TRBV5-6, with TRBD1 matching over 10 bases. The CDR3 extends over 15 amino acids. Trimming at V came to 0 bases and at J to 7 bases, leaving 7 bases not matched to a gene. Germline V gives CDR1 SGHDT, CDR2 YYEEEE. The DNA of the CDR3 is TGTGCCAGCAGCTTGGAAGACAGGGGGCTAAGTGAGCAGTACTTC. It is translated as CASSLEDRGLSEQYF.

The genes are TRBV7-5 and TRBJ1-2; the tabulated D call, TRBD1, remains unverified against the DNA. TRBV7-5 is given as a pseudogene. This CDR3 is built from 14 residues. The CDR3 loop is CVRSPNRVNYGYTF. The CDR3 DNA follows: TGTGTCAGAAGCCCTAACAGGGTTAACTATGGCTACACCTTC.

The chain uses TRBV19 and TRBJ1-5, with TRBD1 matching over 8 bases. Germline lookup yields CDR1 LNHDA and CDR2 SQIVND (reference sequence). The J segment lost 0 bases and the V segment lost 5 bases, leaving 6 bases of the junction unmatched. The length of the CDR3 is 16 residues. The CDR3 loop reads CASSARTGNSNQPQHF. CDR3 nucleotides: TGTGCCAGTAGTGCCAGGACAGGGAATAGCAATCAGCCCCAGCATTTT.

The CDR3, as DNA: TGTGCCAGCAGCACCCCACAGGGGGTCCATAATTCACCCCTCCACTTT. Its protein product is CASSTPQGVHNSPLHF. The chain couples TRBV28 to TRBJ1-6; 8 positions match TRBD1. The CDR3 spans 16 residues. Per germline, CDR1 MDHEN and CDR2 SYDVKM. V lost 6 bases to trimming and J lost 5 bases; unmatched junction nucleotides: 9.

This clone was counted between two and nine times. The CDR3 DNA follows: TGTGCCAGCAGCTTCGGGACTGACGAGCAGTACTTC. It codes for CASSFGTDEQYF. The chain combines TRBV7-9 with TRBJ2-7; D may be TRBD2 (6 bases). This CDR3 has 12 residues. CDR1 and CDR2 from the germline V gene are SEHNR and FQNEAQ (reference sequence). The V end lost 3 bases, the J end lost 5 bases, and 8 bases lay between the germline ends.

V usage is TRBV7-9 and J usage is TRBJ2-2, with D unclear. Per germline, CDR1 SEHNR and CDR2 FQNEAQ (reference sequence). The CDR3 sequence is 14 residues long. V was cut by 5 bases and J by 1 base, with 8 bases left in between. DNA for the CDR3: TGTGCCAGCAGCCCTTTTATGAACACCGGGGAGCTGTTTTTT. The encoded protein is CASSPFMNTGELFF.

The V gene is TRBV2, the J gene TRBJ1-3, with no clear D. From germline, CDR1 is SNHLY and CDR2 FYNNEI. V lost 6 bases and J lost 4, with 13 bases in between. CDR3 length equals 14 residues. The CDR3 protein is CASSRTSQGNTIYF. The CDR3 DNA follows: TGTGCCAGCAGCCGGACTTCCCAAGGAAACACCATATATTTT.

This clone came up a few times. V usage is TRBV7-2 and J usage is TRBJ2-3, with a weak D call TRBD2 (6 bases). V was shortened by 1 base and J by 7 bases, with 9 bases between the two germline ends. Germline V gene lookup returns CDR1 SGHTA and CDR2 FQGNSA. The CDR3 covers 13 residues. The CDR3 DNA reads TGTGCCAGCAGCTTAGTGGCGGGGAATACGCAGTATTTT. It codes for CASSLVAGNTQYF.

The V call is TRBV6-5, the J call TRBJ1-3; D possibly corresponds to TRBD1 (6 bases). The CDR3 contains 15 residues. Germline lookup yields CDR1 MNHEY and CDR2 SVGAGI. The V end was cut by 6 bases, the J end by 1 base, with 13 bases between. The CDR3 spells CASRSNRASGNTIYF. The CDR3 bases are TGTGCCAGCAGATCGAACAGGGCATCTGGAAACACCATATATTTT.

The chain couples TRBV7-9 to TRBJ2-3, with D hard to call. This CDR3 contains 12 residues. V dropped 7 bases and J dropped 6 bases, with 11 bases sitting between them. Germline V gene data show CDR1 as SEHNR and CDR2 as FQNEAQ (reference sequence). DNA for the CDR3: TGTGCCAGCACCCTTACAAAGGATACGCAGTATTTT. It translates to CASTLTKDTQYF.

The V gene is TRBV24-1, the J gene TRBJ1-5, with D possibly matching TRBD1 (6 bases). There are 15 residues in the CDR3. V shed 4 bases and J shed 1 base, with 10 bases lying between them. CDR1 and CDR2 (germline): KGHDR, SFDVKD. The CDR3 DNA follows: TGTGCCACCAGTGAGACCGGGACAAGCAATCAGCCCCAGCATTTT. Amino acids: CATSETGTSNQPQHF.

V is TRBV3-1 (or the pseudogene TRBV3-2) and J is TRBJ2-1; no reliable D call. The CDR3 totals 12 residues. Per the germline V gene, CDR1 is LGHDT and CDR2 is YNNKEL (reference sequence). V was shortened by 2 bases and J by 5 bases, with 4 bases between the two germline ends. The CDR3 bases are TGTGCCAGCAGCCAAATTAACAATGAGCAGTTCTTC. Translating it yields CASSQINNEQFF.

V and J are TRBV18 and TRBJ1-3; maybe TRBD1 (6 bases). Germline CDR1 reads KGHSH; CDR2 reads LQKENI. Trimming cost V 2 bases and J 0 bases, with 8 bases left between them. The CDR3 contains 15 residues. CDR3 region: CASSPDRNSGNTIYF. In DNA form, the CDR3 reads TGTGCCAGCTCACCAGACAGGAACTCTGGAAACACCATATATTTT.

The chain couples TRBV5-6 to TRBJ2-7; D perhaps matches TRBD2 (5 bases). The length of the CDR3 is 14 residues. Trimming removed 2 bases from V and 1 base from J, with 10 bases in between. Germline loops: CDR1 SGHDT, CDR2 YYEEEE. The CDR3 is CASSLEGGSYEQYF. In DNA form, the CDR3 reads TGTGCCAGCAGCTTAGAAGGCGGGTCCTACGAGCAGTACTTC.

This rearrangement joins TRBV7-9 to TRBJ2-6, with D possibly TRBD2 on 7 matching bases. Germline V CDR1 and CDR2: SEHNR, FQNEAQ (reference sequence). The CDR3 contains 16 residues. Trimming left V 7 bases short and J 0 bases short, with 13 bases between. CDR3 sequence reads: CASTSGGYSGANVLTF. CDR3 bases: TGTGCCAGCACCTCGGGGGGCTACTCTGGGGCCAACGTCCTGACTTTC.

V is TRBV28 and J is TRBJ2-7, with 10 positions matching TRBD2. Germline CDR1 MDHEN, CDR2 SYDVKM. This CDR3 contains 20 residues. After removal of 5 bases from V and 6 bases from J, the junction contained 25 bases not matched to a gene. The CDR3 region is CASSPVRGSGRTTIRGEQYF. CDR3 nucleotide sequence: TGTGCCAGCAGTCCCGTAAGGGGTAGCGGGAGGACCACTATCCGGGGCGAGCAGTACTTC.

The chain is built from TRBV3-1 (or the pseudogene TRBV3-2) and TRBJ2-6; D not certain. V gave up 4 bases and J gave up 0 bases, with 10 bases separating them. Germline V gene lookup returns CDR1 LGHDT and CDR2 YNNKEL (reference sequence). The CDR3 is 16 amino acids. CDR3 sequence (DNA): TGTGCCAGCAGCCGAGCGAGGAGCTCTGGGGCCAACGTCCTGACTTTC. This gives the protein CASSRARSSGANVLTF.

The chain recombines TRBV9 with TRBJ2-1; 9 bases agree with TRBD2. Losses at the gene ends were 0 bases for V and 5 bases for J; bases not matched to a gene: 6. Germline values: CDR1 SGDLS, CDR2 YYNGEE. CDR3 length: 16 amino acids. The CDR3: CASSVGASGIHNEQFF. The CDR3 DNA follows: TGTGCCAGCAGCGTAGGGGCTAGCGGGATCCACAATGAGCAGTTCTTC.